Described below is a single T cell receptor beta chain sequence and its context. Antigen unknown. The sample's treatment: oral pan-JAK inhibitor, 5-10 mg twice daily. These data originate in a study of CD8+ T cells in alopecia areata. General study findings and limits: For lesional scalp, especially alopecia totalis/universalis, clonality was higher than in normal scalp. While tofacitinib was given, many expanded lesional clones persisted in scalp and blood.

The length of the CDR3 is 11 residues. CDR1 and CDR2 from the germline V gene are SQVTM and ANQGSEA. V shed 1 base and J shed 6 bases, with 7 bases lying between them. Extracted from the samples, RNA was reverse transcribed into cDNA to serve as the sequencing template. The assay was immunoSEQ multiplex PCR, and TCRdb's table has in-frame clones only and misses some. The sample includes under 250,000 clones, about 58% of them seen just once. The rearrangement joins TRBV29-1 to TRBJ2-7; the D is unclear. Specimen: CD4+ T cells sorted from blood, collected at week 4, from a patient treated with tofacitinib. The origin of this receptor is a human donor with alopecia areata. This CDR3 reads CSVEAPGEQYF. The CDR3 bases are TGCAGCGTTGAAGCCCCCGGCGAGCAGTACTTC.